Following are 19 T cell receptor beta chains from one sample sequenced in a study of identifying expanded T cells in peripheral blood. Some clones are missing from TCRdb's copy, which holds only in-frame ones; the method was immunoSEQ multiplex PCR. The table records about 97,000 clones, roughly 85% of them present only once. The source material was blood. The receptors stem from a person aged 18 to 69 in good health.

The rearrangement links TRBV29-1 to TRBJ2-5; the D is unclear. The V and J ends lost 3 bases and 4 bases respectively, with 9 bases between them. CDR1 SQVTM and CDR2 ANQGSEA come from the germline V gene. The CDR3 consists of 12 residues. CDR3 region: CSVDEGGETQYF. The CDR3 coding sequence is TGCAGCGTTGATGAAGGCGGAGAGACCCAGTACTTC.

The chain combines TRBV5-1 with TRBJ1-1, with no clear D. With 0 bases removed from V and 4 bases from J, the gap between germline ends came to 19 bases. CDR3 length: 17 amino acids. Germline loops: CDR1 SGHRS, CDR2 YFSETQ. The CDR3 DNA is TGCGCCAGCAGCTTGGGAGGGATCGTCGGCGTGAGCACTGAAGCTTTCTTT. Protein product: CASSLGGIVGVSTEAFF.

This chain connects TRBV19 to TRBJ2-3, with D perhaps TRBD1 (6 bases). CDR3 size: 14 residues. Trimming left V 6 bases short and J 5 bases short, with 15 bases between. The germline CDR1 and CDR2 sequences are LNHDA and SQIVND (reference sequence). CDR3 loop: CASRTGQFQDTQYF. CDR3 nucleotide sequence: TGTGCCAGTAGGACGGGACAATTTCAAGATACGCAGTATTTT.

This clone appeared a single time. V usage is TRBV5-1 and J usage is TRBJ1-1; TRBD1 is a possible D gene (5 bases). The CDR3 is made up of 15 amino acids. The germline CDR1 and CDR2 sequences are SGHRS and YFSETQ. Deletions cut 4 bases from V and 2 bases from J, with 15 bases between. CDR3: CASSAGTALNTEAFF. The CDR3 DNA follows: TGCGCCAGCAGCGCCGGGACGGCGCTCAACACTGAAGCTTTCTTT.

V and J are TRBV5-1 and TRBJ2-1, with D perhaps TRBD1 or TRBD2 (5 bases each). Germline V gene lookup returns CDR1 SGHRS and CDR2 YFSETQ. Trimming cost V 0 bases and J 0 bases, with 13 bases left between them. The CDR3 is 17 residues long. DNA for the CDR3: TGCGCCAGCAGCTTGGAAGCCGGGGCTAGCTCCTACAATGAGCAGTTCTTC. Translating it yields CASSLEAGASSYNEQFF.

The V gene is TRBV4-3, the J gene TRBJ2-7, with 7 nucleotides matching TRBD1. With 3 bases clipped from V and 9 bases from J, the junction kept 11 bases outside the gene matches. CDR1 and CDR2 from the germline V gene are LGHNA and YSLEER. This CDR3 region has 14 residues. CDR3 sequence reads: CASSQDTGALGQYF. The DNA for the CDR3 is TGCGCCAGCAGCCAGGACACAGGGGCCTTAGGGCAGTACTTC.

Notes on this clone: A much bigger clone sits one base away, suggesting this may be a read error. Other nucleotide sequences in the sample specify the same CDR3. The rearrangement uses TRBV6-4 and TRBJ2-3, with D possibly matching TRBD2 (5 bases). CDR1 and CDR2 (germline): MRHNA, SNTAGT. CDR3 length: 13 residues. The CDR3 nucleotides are TGTGCCAGCAGTGCGTCTAGCACAGATACGCAATATTTT. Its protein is CASSASSTDTQYF.

The CDR3 loop is CASRGAYEQFF. In DNA, the CDR3 is TGTGCCAGCAGGGGGGCATATGAGCAGTTCTTC. The chain carries TRBV11-1 and TRBJ2-1; TRBD1 might be the D (6 bases). Trimming pared 6 bases from V and 8 bases from J, leaving 8 bases between. This CDR3 has 11 residues. Germline V lookup: CDR1 SGHAT, CDR2 FQDESV (reference sequence). Full variable domain (missing parts from reference TRBV11-1 and TRBJ2-1): EAEVAQSPRYKITEKSQAVAFWCDPISGHATLYWYRQILGQGPELLVQFQDESVVDDSQLPKDRFSAERLKGVDSTLKIQPAELGDSAMYLCASRGAYEQFFGPGTRLTVL.

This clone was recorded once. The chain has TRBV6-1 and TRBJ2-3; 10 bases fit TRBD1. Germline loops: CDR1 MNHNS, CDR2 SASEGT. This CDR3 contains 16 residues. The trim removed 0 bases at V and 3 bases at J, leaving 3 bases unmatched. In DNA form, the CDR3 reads TGTGCCAGCAGTGAAGCGTGGGACAGGGGAACAGATACGCAGTATTTT. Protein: CASSEAWDRGTDTQYF.

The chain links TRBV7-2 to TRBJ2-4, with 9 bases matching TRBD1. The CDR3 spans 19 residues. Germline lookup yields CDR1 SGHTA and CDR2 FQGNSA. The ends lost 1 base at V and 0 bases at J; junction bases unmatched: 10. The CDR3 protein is CASSLGSGTGSLAKNIQYF. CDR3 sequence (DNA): TGTGCCAGCAGCTTAGGTTCCGGGACAGGGTCGTTAGCCAAAAACATTCAGTACTTC.

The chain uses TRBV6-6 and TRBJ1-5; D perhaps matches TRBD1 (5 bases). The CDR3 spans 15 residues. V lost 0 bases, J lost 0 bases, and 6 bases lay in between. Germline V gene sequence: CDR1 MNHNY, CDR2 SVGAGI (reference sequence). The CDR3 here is CASSYSGDSNQPQHF. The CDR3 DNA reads TGTGCCAGCAGTTACTCAGGGGATAGCAATCAGCCCCAGCATTTT.

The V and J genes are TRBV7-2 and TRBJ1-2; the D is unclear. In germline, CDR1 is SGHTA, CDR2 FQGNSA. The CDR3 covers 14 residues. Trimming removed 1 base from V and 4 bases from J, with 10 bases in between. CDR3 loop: CASSLEAGPYGYTF. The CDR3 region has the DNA TGTGCCAGCAGCTTAGAGGCAGGACCCTATGGCTACACCTTC.

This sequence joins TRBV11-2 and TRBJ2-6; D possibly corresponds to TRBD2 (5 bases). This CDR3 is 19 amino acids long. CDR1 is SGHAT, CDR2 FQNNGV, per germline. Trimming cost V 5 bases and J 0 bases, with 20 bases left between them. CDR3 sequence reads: CASSPLPGRALSGANVLTF. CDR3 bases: TGTGCCAGCAGCCCACTCCCCGGGCGGGCCCTCTCTGGGGCCAACGTCCTGACTTTC. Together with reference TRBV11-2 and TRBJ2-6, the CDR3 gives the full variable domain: EAGVAQSPRYKIIEKRQSVAFWCNPISGHATLYWYQQILGQGPKLLIQFQNNGVVDDSQLPKDRFSAERLKGVDSTLKIQPAKLEDSAVYLCASSPLPGRALSGANVLTFGAGSRLTVL.

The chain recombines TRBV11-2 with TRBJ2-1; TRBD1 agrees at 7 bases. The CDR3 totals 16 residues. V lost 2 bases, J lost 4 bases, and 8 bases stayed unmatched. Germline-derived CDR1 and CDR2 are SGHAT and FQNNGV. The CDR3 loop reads CASSLRARGLYNEQFF. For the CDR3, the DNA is TGTGCCAGCAGCTTAAGGGCGAGGGGGCTATACAATGAGCAGTTCTTC. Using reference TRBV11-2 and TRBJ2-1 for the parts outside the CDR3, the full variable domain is EAGVAQSPRYKIIEKRQSVAFWCNPISGHATLYWYQQILGQGPKLLIQFQNNGVVDDSQLPKDRFSAERLKGVDSTLKIQPAKLEDSAVYLCASSLRARGLYNEQFFGPGTRLTVL.

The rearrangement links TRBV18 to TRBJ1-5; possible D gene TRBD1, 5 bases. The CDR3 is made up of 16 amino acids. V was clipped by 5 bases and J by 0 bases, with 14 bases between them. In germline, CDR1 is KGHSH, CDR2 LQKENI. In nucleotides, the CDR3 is TGTGCCAGCTCATCACAGAGAGGGGTTAGCAATCAGCCCCAGCATTTT. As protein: CASSSQRGVSNQPQHF.

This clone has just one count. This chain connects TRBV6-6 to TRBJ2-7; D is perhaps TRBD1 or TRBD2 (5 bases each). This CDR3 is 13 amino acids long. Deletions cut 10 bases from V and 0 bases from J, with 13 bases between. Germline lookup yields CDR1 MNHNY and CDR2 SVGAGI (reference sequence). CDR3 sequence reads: CATRGTSSYEQYF. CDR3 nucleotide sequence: TGTGCCACCCGAGGGACCAGCTCCTACGAGCAGTACTTC.

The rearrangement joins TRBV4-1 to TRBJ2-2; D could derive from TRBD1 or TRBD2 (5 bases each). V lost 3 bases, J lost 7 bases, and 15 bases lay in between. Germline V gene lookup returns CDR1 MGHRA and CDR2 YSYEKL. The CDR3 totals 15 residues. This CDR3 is CASSHRDGMVGELFF. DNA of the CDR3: TGCGCCAGCAGCCACCGGGACGGTATGGTCGGGGAGCTGTTTTTT.

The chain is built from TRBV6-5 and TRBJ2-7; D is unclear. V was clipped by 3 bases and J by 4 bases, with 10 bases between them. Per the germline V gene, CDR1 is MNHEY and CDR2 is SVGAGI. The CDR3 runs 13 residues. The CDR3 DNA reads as TGTGCCAGCAGTTATGTGCTGGCGTACGAGCAGTACTTC. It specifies CASSYVLAYEQYF.

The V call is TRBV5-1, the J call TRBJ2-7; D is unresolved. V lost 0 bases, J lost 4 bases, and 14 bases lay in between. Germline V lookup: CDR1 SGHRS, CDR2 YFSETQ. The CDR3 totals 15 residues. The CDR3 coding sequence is TGCGCCAGCAGCTTGGGTGGGTCGGGTGGATACGAGCAGTACTTC. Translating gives CASSLGGSGGYEQYF.